Shown below are 5 T cell receptor beta chains from a single sample sequenced in a study of blood T cell repertoires in COVID-19. Repertoires were generated with immunoSEQ multiplex PCR, while TCRdb's copy carries only in-frame clones and drops some. There are over 300,000 clones in the sample; around 92% occur only once, and 0.95% to 1.5% lies in the top ten. The sequencing input was peripheral blood. The receptors were sampled from a man aged 40-50 years with acute or convalescent COVID-19.

The rearrangement links TRBV19 to TRBJ2-7; a weak D match, TRBD2 (6 bases). CDR3 length: 17 residues. The germline V gene has CDR1 LNHDA and CDR2 SQIVND (reference sequence). With 9 bases removed from V and 2 bases from J, the gap between germline ends came to 26 bases. In DNA, the CDR3 is TGTGCCAGCTCCGTCGGACGGAGGGGCATTCTCGCCTACGAGCAGTACTTC. It yields the protein CASSVGRRGILAYEQYF.

The J gene is TRBJ2-5, the V gene TRBV29-1; the D call may be TRBD1 or TRBD2 (5 bases each). V shed 7 bases and J shed 4 bases, with 22 bases lying between them. CDR1 is SQVTM, CDR2 ANQGSEA, per germline. The CDR3 spans 15 residues. The CDR3 here is CSEGPRGSGAETQYF. The CDR3 DNA reads as TGCAGCGAGGGACCCCGGGGTTCTGGTGCAGAGACCCAGTACTTC.

The CDR3 sequence is CASSYTDRFFGYTF. The CDR3 DNA reads TGTGCCAGCAGCTATACGGACAGGTTTTTTGGCTACACCTTC. This chain uses TRBV9 with TRBJ1-2; 7 positions agree with TRBD1. The length of the CDR3 is 14 residues. Germline V lookup: CDR1 SGDLS, CDR2 YYNGEE. V lost 4 bases and J lost 7; bases outside the gene matches: 10.

The chain employs TRBV9 and TRBJ1-4, with a possible D match to TRBD1 (5 bases). The germline V and J ends were trimmed by 5 bases and 11 bases, with 19 bases remaining between them. This CDR3 has 14 residues. Germline CDR1 and CDR2: SGDLS and YYNGEE. This chain's CDR3 is CASSITDTAAKLFF. In DNA, the CDR3 is TGTGCCAGCAGTATAACGGACACTGCCGCCAAACTGTTTTTT.

This clone has only one observation. The chain employs TRBV4-1 and TRBJ1-2; 7 bases are a match to TRBD1. With 1 base clipped from V and 4 bases from J, the junction kept 3 bases outside the gene matches. The CDR3 loop spans 14 amino acids. Germline CDR1 MGHRA, CDR2 YSYEKL. As DNA, the CDR3 is TGCGCCAGCAGCCAAGTGGGGGACAGCTATGGCTACACCTTC. Protein: CASSQVGDSYGYTF.